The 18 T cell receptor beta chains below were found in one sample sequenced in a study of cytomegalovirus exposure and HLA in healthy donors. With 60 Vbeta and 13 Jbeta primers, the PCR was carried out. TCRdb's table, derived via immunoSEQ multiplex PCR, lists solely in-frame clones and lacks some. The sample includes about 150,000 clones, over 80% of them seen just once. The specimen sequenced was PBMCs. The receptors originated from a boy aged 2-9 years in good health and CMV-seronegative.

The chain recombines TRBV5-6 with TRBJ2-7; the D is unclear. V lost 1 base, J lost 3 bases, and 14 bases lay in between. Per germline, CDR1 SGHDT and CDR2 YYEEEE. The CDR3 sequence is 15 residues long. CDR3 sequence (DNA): TGTGCCAGCAGCTTGTCCGGAGTAGGCGTCTACGAGCAGTACGTC. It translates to CASSLSGVGVYEQYV.

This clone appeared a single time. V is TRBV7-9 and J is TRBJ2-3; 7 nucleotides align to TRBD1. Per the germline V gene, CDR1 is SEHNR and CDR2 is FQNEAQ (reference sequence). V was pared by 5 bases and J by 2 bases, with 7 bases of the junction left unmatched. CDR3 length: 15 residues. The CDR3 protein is CASSKPGQNTDTQYF. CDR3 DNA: TGTGCCAGCAGCAAACCGGGACAGAACACAGATACGCAGTATTTT.

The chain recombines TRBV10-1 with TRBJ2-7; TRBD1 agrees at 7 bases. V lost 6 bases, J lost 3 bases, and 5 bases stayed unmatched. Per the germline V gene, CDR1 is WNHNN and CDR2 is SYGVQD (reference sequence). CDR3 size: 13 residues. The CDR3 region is CASRDRMDYEQYF. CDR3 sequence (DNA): TGCGCCAGCAGGGACAGGATGGACTACGAGCAGTACTTC.

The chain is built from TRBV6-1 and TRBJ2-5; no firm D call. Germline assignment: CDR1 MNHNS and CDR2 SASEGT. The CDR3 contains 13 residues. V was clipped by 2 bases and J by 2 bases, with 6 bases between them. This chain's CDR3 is CASSELLQETQYF. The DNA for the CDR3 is TGTGCCAGCAGTGAACTACTTCAAGAGACCCAGTACTTC.

The CDR3: CSVGLTTTGVGTDTEAFF. The CDR3 DNA follows: TGCAGCGTTGGCCTGACCACTACAGGGGTAGGTACGGACACTGAAGCTTTCTTT. This rearrangement joins TRBV29-1 to TRBJ1-1; TRBD1 matches 7 bases. The CDR3 contains 18 residues. Germline V gene lookup returns CDR1 SQVTM and CDR2 ANQGSEA. The J segment lost 3 bases and the V segment lost 4 bases, leaving 20 bases of the junction unmatched.

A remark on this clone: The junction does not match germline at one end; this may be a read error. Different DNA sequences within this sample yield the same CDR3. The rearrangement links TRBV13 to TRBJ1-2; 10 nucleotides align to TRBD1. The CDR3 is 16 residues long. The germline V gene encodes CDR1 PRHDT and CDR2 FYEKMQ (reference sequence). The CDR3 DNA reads TGCGCCAGCAGCTTATCAGACAGGGGGCTTAACTATGGCTACACCTTC. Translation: CASSLSDRGLNYGYTF.

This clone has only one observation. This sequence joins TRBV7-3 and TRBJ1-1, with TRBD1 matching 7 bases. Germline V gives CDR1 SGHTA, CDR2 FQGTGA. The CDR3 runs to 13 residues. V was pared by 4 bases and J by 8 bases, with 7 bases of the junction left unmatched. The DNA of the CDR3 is TGTGCCAGCAGCTCGACGACGGACAGGGAAGCTTTCTTT. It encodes CASSSTTDREAFF. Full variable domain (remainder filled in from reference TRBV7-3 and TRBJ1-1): GAGVSQTPSNKVTEKGKYVELRCDPISGHTALYWYRQSLGQGPEFLIYFQGTGAADDSGLPNDRFFAVRPEGSVSTLKIQRTERGDSAVYLCASSSTTDREAFFGQGTRLTVV.

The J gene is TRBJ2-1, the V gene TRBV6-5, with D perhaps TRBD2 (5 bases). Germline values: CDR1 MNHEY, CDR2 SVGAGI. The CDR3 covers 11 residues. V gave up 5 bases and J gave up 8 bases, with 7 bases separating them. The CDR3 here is CASSTRDEQFF. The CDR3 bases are TGTGCCAGCAGTACGAGGGATGAGCAGTTCTTC.

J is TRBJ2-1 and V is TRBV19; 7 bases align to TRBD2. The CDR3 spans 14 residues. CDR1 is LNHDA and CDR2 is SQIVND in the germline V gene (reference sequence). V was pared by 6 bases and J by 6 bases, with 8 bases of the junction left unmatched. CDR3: CASRGRGGSNEQFF. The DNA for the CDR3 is TGTGCCAGTAGAGGCCGAGGCGGGAGCAATGAGCAGTTCTTC.

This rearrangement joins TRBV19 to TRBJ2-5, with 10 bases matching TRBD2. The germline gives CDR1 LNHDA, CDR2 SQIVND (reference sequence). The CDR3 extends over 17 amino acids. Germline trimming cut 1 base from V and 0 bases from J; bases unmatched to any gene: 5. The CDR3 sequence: CASSIVGSGGYQETQYF. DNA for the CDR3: TGTGCCAGTAGTATAGTGGGTAGCGGGGGGTACCAAGAGACCCAGTACTTC.

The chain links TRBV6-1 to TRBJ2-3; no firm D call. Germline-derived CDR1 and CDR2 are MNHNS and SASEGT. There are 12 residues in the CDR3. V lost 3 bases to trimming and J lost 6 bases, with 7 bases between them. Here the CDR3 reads CASSDPSDTQYF. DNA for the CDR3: TGTGCCAGCAGTGACCCGTCCGATACGCAGTATTTT.

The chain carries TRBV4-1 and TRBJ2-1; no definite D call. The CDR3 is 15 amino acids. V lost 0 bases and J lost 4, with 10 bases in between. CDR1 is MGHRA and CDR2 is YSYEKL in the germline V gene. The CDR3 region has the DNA TGCGCCAGCAGCCAAGAAATAGGCAGGTACAATGAGCAGTTCTTC. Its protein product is CASSQEIGRYNEQFF.

The CDR3 bases are TGCAGCGTTGCTACGAACACTGAAGCTTTCTTT. Its translation: CSVATNTEAFF. The V gene is TRBV29-1, the J gene TRBJ1-1, with D unclear. The germline V gene has CDR1 SQVTM and CDR2 ANQGSEA. Trimming removed 4 bases from V and 1 base from J, with 4 bases in between. The length of the CDR3 is 11 residues.

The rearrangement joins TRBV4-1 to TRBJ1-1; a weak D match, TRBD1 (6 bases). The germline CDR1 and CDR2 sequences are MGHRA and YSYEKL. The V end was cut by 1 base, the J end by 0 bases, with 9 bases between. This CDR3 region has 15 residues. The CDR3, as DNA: TGCGCCAGCAGCCAAGGACAGGCCCTGAACACTGAAGCTTTCTTT. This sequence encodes CASSQGQALNTEAFF.

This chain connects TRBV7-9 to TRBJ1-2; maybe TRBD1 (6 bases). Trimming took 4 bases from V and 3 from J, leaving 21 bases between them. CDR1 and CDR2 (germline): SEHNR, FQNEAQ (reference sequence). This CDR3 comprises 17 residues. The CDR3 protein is CASSSPAGGGADYGYTF. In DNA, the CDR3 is TGTGCCAGCAGCTCACCCGCGGGAGGGGGAGCAGACTATGGCTACACCTTC. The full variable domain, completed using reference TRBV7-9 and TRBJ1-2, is DTGVSQNPRHKITKRGQNVTFRCDPISEHNRLYWYRQTLGQGPEFLTYFQNEAQLEKSRLLSDRFSAERPKGSFSTLEIQRTEQGDSAMYLCASSSPAGGGADYGYTFGSGTRLTVV.

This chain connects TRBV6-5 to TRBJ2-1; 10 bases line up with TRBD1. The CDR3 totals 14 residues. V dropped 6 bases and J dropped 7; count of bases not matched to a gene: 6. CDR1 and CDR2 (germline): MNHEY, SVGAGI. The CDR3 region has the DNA TGTGCCAGCAGCCCGGGACAGGGGTTAAATGAGCAGTTCTTC. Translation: CASSPGQGLNEQFF.

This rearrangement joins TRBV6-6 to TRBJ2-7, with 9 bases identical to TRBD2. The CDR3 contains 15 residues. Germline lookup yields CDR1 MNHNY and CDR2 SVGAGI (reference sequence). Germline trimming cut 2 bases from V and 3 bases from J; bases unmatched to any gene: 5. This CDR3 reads CASSYVASGNYEQYF. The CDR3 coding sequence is TGTGCCAGCAGTTACGTGGCTAGCGGGAACTACGAGCAGTACTTC.

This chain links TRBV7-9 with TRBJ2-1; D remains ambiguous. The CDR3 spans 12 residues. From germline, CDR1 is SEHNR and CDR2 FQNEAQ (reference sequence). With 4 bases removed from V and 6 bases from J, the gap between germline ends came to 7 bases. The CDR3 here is CASSSVSNEQFF. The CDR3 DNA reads TGTGCCAGCAGCTCCGTTTCCAATGAGCAGTTCTTC.